Included here is one T cell receptor (beta chain) sequence, with context. The antigen is unknown. Study observations and caveats: Whole repertoires were not studied in the larger cohort, only one V-J beta rearrangement. Tumor memory CD4+ T cell TCR gene usage was found to cluster with blood and lymph node memory CD4+ cells and with lymph node naive CD4+ cells.

V lost 3 bases, J lost 4 bases, and 3 bases stayed unmatched. The CDR3 consists of 14 residues. Full-length variable regions came from constant-region reverse primers plus semi-nested Nested Universal Primer A PCR. TCRdb redid the calling of the 5' RACE reads with MiXCR, one entry per CDR3 protein. The sample lists about 32,000 distinct CDR3 sequences, about 24% seen once, with 4.3% in the top ten. The V and J genes are TRBV12-3 or TRBV12-4 and TRBJ2-1; the match to TRBD1 covers 7 bases. Sequences were obtained from memory CD4+ T cells sorted from blood. Documented subset: memory CD4+ T cells, CD4+CD45RO+CD25-. The receptor was derived from a female donor with breast cancer. The CDR3 region is CASSFTGEYNEQFF. The CDR3 nucleotides read TGTGCCAGCAGTTTTACAGGGGAATACAATGAGCAGTTCTTC.